The 15 T cell receptor beta chains listed next were all sequenced from one sample in a study of glioma-infiltrating T cells. Using RNA template, CDR3s of TCR alpha and beta were amplified with iRepertoire arm-PCR. TCRdb redid the calling of the multiplex PCR reads with MiXCR, one entry per CDR3 protein. Among about 140,000 distinct CDR3 sequences listed, 39% were seen once. Material for sequencing was glioma tissue, nonneoplastic brain tissue, or PBMCs (not recorded which). The source is a human donor with low-grade glioma or glioblastoma, undergoing nonglioma brain surgery, or in good health (not recorded which).

This clonotype appeared a few times. As DNA, the CDR3 is TGTGCCAGCAGTGCGGAGGAGCAGTACTTC. Translation gives CASSAEEQYF. The chain is built from TRBV6-1 and TRBJ2-7; D gene uncertain. This CDR3 region has 10 residues. Germline CDR1 and CDR2: MNHNS and SASEGT. Trimming removed 4 bases at V and 7 bases at J, with 5 bases between.

In its sample, this clonotype was seen a few times. This chain uses TRBV6-6 with TRBJ2-3, with D perhaps TRBD1 (5 bases). V gave up 2 bases and J gave up 6 bases, with 18 bases separating them. The CDR3 is made up of 16 amino acids. Germline V CDR1 and CDR2: MNHNY, SVGAGI (reference sequence). DNA of the CDR3: TGTGCCAGCAGTTACGGGCAGGGAAGATTTGGCGATACGCAGTATTTT. Translating gives CASSYGQGRFGDTQYF.

The table lists this clonotype with a few counts. The chain combines TRBV28 with TRBJ2-4; D possibly corresponds to TRBD1 (6 bases). The CDR3 has 16 amino acids. Germline CDR1 MDHEN, CDR2 SYDVKM. V lost 7 bases and J 6 bases, leaving 22 bases between the germline ends. The CDR3 DNA reads TGTGCCAGCAACGCCCGACAGGCTTGGAGGCCAAACATTCAGTACTTC. This gives the protein CASNARQAWRPNIQYF.

This clonotype was counted a few times. The chain carries TRBV4-2 and TRBJ2-7, with 8 bases matching TRBD1. The CDR3 covers 15 residues. Trimming took 1 base from V and 3 from J; bases not matched to a gene: 5. Germline CDR1 LGHNA, CDR2 YNFKEQ. This CDR3 is CASSQAGTGDYEQYF. The DNA of the CDR3 is TGTGCCAGCAGCCAAGCCGGGACAGGCGACTACGAGCAGTACTTC.

The chain is built from TRBV7-9 and TRBJ1-5; D not certain. The V gene's germline CDR1 is SEHNR and CDR2 FQNEAQ (reference sequence). The CDR3 runs to 13 residues. V dropped 5 bases and J dropped 4 bases, with 9 bases sitting between them. For the CDR3, the DNA is TGTGCCAGCAGCCGTGGAAATAATCAGCCCCAGCATTTT. This codes for CASSRGNNQPQHF. Filled out from reference TRBV7-9 and TRBJ1-5, the complete variable domain reads DTGVSQNPRHKITKRGQNVTFRCDPISEHNRLYWYRQTLGQGPEFLTYFQNEAQLEKSRLLSDRFSAERPKGSFSTLEIQRTEQGDSAMYLCASSRGNNQPQHFGDGTRLSIL.

The V gene is TRBV6-1, the J gene TRBJ2-3; the D is unclear. V was cut by 0 bases and J by 0 bases, with 4 bases left in between. This CDR3 is built from 14 residues. Germline V CDR1 and CDR2: MNHNS, SASEGT. In DNA form, the CDR3 reads TGTGCCAGCAGTGAAGCGGATAGCACAGATACGCAGTATTTT. Translation: CASSEADSTDTQYF.

The V gene is TRBV6-2 or TRBV6-3, the J gene TRBJ2-7; 7 positions agree with TRBD1. Trimming took 10 bases from V and 3 from J; bases not matched to a gene: 9. The CDR3 is made up of 13 amino acids. Per the germline V gene, CDR1 is MNHEY and CDR2 is SVGEGT. The chain's CDR3 is CATSRGTVYEQYF. The CDR3 DNA reads as TGTGCCACCAGCAGAGGGACAGTCTACGAGCAGTACTTC.

This sequence joins TRBV4-3 and TRBJ2-4; D remains ambiguous. V gave up 1 base and J gave up 3 bases, with 13 bases separating them. This CDR3 region has 16 residues. Germline assignment: CDR1 LGHNA and CDR2 YSLEER. CDR3 residues: CASSQGRQKGKNIQYF. The DNA for the CDR3 is TGCGCCAGCAGCCAAGGACGGCAGAAGGGCAAAAACATTCAGTACTTC.

This clonotype has more than one count but fewer than ten. This chain joins TRBV28 and TRBJ1-2, with 12 bases matching TRBD1. The V gene's germline CDR1 is MDHEN and CDR2 SYDVKM. This CDR3 contains 14 residues. V was clipped by 6 bases and J by 7 bases; unmatched bases: 6. CDR3 amino acids: CASRRGQGAAGYTF. The CDR3 DNA sequence: TGTGCCAGCAGGAGGGGACAGGGGGCGGCTGGCTACACCTTC.

This rearrangement joins TRBV27 to TRBJ1-1; no definite D call. The V end lost 5 bases, the J end lost 6 bases, and 10 bases lay between the germline ends. The germline gives CDR1 MNHEY, CDR2 SMNVEV (reference sequence). CDR3 length equals 12 residues. The CDR3 here is CASSRRDSEAFF. CDR3 bases: TGTGCCAGCAGTAGGAGGGATTCTGAAGCTTTCTTT.

This chain uses TRBV6-6 with TRBJ1-1, with D maybe TRBD1 (5 bases). Germline V gene data show CDR1 as MNHNY and CDR2 as SVGAGI (reference sequence). The CDR3 is 14 residues long. V dropped 2 bases and J dropped 4 bases, with 11 bases sitting between them. The CDR3 nucleotides read TGTGCCAGCAGTTACGCAAACACAGGCACTGAAGCTTTCTTT. This codes for CASSYANTGTEAFF.

This clonotype was recorded at least ten times. V usage is TRBV10-2 and J usage is TRBJ2-7; no clear D gene. Germline V gene data show CDR1 as WSHSY and CDR2 as SAAADI. CDR3 length: 14 amino acids. V was cut by 7 bases and J by 4 bases, with 17 bases left in between. The DNA of the CDR3 is TGCGCCAGCATCCCCCAGCCGAACGTGTACGAGCAGTACTTC. Residues: CASIPQPNVYEQYF.

This clonotype was counted between two and nine times. This rearrangement joins TRBV6-1 to TRBJ2-2; perhaps TRBD1 as D (6 bases). V lost 6 bases, J lost 8 bases, and 10 bases lay in between. This CDR3 is 12 amino acids long. Germline CDR1 and CDR2: MNHNS and SASEGT. The DNA for the CDR3 is TGTGCCAGCAGATACAGGGAAGGGGAGCTGTTTTTT. It translates to CASRYREGELFF.

As regards this clonotype: One end of the junction does not line up with germline, which may come from a read error. This chain joins TRBV6-5 and TRBJ1-1, with D possibly matching TRBD1 (6 bases). CDR1 is MNHEY and CDR2 is SVGAGI in the germline V gene. CDR3 length: 11 amino acids. This CDR3 is CSSGGGIEAFF. The CDR3 DNA follows: TGTTCCAGCGGGGGCGGGATCGAAGCTTTCTTT.

The rearrangement links TRBV6-6 to TRBJ1-2; tentative D call: TRBD1 (5 bases). V dropped 6 bases and J dropped 7 bases, with 12 bases sitting between them. This CDR3 contains 12 residues. The germline V gene has CDR1 MNHNY and CDR2 SVGAGI (reference sequence). This chain's CDR3 is CASRRGAGGYTF. The CDR3 region has the DNA TGTGCCAGCAGAAGAGGGGCCGGTGGCTACACCTTC.